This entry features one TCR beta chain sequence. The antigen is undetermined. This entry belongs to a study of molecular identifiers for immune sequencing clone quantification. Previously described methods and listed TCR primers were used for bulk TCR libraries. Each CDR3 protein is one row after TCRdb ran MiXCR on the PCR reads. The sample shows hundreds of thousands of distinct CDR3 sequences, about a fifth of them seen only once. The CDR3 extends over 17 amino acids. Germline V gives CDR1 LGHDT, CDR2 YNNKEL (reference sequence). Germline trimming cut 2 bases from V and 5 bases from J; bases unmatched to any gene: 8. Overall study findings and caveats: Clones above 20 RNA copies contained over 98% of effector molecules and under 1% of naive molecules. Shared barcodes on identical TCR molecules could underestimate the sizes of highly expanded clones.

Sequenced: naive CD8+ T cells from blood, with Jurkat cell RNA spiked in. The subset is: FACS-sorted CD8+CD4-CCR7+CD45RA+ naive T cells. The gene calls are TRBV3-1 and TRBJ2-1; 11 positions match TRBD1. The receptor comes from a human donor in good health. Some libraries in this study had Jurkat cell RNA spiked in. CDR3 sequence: CASSQTGTGGANNEQFF. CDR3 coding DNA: TGTGCCAGCAGCCAAACCGGGACAGGGGGGGCTAACAATGAGCAGTTCTTC.